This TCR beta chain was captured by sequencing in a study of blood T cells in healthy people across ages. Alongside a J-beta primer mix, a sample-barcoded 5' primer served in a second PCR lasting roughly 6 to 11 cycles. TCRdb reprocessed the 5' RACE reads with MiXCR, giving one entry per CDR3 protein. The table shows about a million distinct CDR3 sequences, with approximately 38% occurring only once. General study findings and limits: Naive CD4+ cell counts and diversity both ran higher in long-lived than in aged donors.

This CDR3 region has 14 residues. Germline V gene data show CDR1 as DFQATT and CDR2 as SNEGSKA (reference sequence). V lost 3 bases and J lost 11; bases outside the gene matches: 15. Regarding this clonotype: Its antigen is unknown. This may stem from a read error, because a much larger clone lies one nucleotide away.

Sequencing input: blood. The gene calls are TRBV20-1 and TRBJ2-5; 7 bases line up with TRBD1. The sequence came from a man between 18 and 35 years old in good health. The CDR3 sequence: CSASRRGLGDEQYF. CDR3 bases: TGCAGTGCTAGCCGCAGGGGGTTAGGCGATGAGCAGTACTTC.